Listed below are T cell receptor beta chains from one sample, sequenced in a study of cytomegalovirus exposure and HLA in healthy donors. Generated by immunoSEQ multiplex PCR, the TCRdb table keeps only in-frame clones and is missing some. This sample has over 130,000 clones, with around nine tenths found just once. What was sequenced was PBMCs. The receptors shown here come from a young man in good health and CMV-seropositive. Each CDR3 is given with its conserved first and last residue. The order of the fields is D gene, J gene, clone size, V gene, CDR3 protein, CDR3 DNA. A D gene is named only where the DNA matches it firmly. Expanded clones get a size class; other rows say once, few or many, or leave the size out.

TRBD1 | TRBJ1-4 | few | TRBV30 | CAWSSGTGNEKLFF | TGTGCCTGGAGTTCCGGGACAGGGAATGAAAAACTGTTTTTT
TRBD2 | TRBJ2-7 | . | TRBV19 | CASGGEDEQYF | TGTGCCAGTGGGGGGGAGGACGAGCAGTACTTC
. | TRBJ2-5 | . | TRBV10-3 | CAISLRGSETQYF | TGTGCCATCAGTCTCAGGGGCTCGGAGACCCAGTACTTC
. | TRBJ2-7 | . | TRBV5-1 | CASSFREPYEQYF | TGCGCCAGCAGCTTCCGGGAACCCTACGAGCAGTACTTC
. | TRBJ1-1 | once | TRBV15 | CATSRDLTAEAFF | TGTGCCACCAGCAGAGATCTTACAGCTGAAGCTTTCTTT
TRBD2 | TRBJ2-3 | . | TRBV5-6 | CASSTSGLSTDTQYF | TGTGCCAGCAGCACTAGCGGGCTAAGCACAGATACGCAGTATTTT
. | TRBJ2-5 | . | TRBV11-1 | CASRPPVRGGTQYF | TGTGCCAGCAGGCCGCCTGTCCGGGGAGGGACCCAGTACTTC
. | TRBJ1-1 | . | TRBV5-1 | CASSLVVGLNTEAFF | TGCGCCAGCAGCTTGGTGGTGGGGCTGAACACTGAAGCTTTCTTT
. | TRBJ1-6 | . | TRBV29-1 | CSVQRGTGNSPLHF | TGCAGCGTTCAAAGGGGGACGGGGAATTCACCCCTCCACTTT
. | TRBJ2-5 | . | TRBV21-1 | CASSKPGMGLAGGVGETQYF | TGTGCCAGCAGCAAACCAGGGATGGGACTAGCGGGAGGAGTTGGGGAGACCCAGTACTTC
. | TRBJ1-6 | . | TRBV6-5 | CASRSEFISPLHF | TGTGCCAGCAGATCAGAATTCATTTCACCCCTCCACTTT
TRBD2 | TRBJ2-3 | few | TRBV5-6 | CASSYSGKTQYF | TGTGCCAGCAGCTACAGCGGGAAAACGCAGTATTTT
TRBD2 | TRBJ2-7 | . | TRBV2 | CASSEWRGYEQYF | TGTGCCAGCAGTGAATGGCGGGGGTACGAGCAGTACTTC
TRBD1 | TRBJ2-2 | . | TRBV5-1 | CASTIRDRGRGELFF | TGCGCCAGTACAATCCGGGACAGGGGGCGCGGGGAGCTGTTTTTT
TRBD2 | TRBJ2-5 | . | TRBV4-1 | CASSQEGTSGSGETQYF | TGCGCCAGCAGCCAAGAAGGGACTAGCGGGAGTGGAGAGACCCAGTACTTC
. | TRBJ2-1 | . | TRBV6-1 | CASTRGDEQFF | TGTGCCAGCACCAGGGGCGATGAGCAGTTCTTC
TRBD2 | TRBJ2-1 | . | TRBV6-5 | CASSYPTSGPGEQFF | TGTGCCAGCAGTTACCCCACTAGCGGTCCCGGGGAGCAGTTCTTC
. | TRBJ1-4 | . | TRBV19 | CASSRTATNEKLFF | TGTGCCAGTAGCCGGACAGCAACTAATGAAAAACTGTTTTTT
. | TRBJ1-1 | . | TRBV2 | CASTVRDEAFF | TGTGCCAGCACCGTCCGAGATGAAGCTTTCTTT
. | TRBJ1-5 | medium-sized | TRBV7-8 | CASSSTGQPSNQPQHF | TGTGCCAGCAGTTCCACAGGACAACCTAGCAATCAGCCCCAGCATTTT
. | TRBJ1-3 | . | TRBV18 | CASSQTELISGNTIYF | TGTGCCAGCTCACAAACAGAACTGATCTCTGGAAACACCATATATTTT
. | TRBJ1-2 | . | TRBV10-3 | CAIGGGQVGYTF | TGTGCCATAGGGGGGGGACAAGTTGGCTACACCTTC
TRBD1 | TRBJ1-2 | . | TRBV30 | CAWSPLTGTGETF | TGTGCCTGGAGCCCATTGACCGGGACAGGAGAAACCTTC
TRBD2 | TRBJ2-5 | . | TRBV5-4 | CASSLDRGLAGTQYF | TGTGCCAGCAGCTTGGACCGCGGACTAGCGGGGACCCAGTACTTC
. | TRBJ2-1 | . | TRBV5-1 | CASQPDSTTLYNEQFF | TGCGCCAGCCAGCCGGACAGCACTACCCTCTACAATGAGCAGTTCTTC
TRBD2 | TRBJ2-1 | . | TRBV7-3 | CASSGSGLAAYNEQFF | TGTGCCAGCAGCGGATCAGGACTAGCGGCCTACAATGAGCAGTTCTTC
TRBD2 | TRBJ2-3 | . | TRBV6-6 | CASRNSPGGATDTQYF | TGTGCCAGCAGAAATAGTCCCGGGGGGGCCACAGATACGCAGTATTTT
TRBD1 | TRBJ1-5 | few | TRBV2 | CASRERLGQGDQPQHF | TGTGCCAGCAGGGAGAGATTGGGACAGGGCGATCAGCCCCAGCATTTT
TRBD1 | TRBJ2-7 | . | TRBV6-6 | CASSPSDRVPYEQYF | TGTGCCAGCAGCCCCTCCGACAGGGTCCCCTACGAGCAGTACTTC
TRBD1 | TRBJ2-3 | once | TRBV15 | CATSRPPGQGTDTQYF | TGTGCCACCAGCAGACCCCCGGGACAGGGGACAGATACGCAGTATTTT
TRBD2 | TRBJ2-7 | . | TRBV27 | CASSSTSGHLSLREQYF | TGTGCCAGCAGTTCGACTAGCGGACATCTTTCTCTACGTGAGCAGTACTTC
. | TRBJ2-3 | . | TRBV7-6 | CASSPGRRSTDTQYF | TGTGCCAGCAGCCCAGGTAGGAGGAGCACAGATACGCAGTATTTT
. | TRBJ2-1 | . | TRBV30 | CAWTSANEQFF | TGTGCCTGGACTAGCGCTAATGAGCAGTTCTTC
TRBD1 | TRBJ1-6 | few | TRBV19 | CASKGDRADSPLHF | TGTGCCAGTAAGGGGGACAGGGCCGATTCACCCCTCCACTTT
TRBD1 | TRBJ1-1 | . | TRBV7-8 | CASSLDDRGPEAFF | TGTGCCAGCAGCTTAGATGACAGGGGGCCTGAAGCTTTCTTT
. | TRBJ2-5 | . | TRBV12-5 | CASGFSRLLHF | TGTGCTAGTGGTTTTAGCCGCCTCCTCCACTTC
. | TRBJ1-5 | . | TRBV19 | CASSIKGGNQPQHF | TGTGCCAGTAGTATTAAGGGGGGCAATCAGCCCCAGCATTTT
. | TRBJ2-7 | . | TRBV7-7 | CASSPSPGYEQYF | TGTGCTAGCAGCCCCTCGCCGGGCTACGAGCAGTACTTC
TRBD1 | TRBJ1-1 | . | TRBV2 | CASSVWDRGLAEAFF | TGTGCCAGCAGTGTCTGGGACAGGGGACTCGCTGAAGCTTTCTTT
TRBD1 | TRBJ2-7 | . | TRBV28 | CASRHYRGPYEQYF | TGTGCCAGCAGGCATTACAGGGGCCCATACGAGCAGTACTTC
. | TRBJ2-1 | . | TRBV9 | CASSGLPPYNEQFF | TGTGCCAGCAGCGGACTTCCACCCTACAATGAGCAGTTCTTC
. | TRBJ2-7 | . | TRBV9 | CASSVGGPASYEQYF | TGTGCCAGCAGCGTAGGGGGCCCCGCATCCTACGAGCAGTACTTC
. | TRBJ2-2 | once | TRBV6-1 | CASSVSVPAVTGELFF | TGTGCCAGCAGTGTATCGGTTCCCGCCGTCACCGGGGAGCTGTTTTTT
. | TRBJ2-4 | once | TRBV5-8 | CASSIQAAKNIQYF | TGTGCCAGCAGCATTCAGGCAGCCAAAAACATTCAGTACTTC
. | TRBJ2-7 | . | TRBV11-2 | CASSLAPDRAYEQYF | TGTGCCAGCAGCTTAGCTCCCGACAGAGCCTACGAGCAGTACTTC
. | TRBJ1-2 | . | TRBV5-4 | CASSPSGGEKGYTF | TGTGCCAGCAGCCCTTCGGGGGGCGAGAAGGGCTACACCTTC
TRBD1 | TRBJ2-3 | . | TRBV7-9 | CASSFGSGQGSTDTQYF | TGTGCCAGCAGCTTTGGGTCCGGACAGGGTAGCACAGATACGCAGTATTTT
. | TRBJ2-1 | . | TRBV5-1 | CASSLSTSNNEQFF | TGCGCCAGCAGCTTGTCTACTAGCAACAATGAGCAGTTCTTC
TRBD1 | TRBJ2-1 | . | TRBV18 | CASSRFDRVGGEQFF | TGTGCCAGCTCCCGATTCGACAGGGTCGGCGGTGAGCAGTTCTTC
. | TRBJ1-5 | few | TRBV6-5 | CASSTPRGQPQHF | TGTGCCAGCAGCACCCCCCGGGGTCAGCCCCAGCATTTT
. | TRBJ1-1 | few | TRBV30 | CAWSTGFRDTEAFF | TGTGCCTGGAGTACAGGGTTTAGGGACACTGAAGCTTTCTTT
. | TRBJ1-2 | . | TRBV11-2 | CASSLAGYGYTF | TGTGCCAGCAGCTTAGCGGGGTATGGCTACACCTTC
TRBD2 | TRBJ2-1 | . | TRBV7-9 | CASSSGTSGSKSEQFF | TGTGCCAGCAGCTCCGGGACTAGCGGGAGTAAGAGTGAGCAGTTCTTC
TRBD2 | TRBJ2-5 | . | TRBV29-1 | CSVAGANQETQYF | TGCAGCGTAGCGGGGGCAAACCAAGAGACCCAGTACTTC
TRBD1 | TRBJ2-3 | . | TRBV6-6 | CASTAGTGDTDTQYF | TGTGCCAGCACAGCCGGGACAGGGGACACAGATACGCAGTATTTT
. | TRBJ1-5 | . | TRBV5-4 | CASSSQGVPNQPQHF | TGTGCCAGCAGCTCCCAAGGGGTTCCCAATCAGCCCCAGCATTTT
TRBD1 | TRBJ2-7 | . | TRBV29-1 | CSVRQGDGDEQYF | TGCAGCGTTAGACAGGGGGACGGGGACGAGCAGTACTTC